The 28 T cell receptor beta chains given below trace back to one sample, sequenced in a study of cytomegalovirus exposure and HLA in healthy donors. Only in-frame clones appear in the TCRdb table, and some are missing; sequencing was by immunoSEQ multiplex PCR. The sample includes more than 200,000 clones, 90% of them seen just once. The material sequenced was PBMCs. These receptors were obtained from a woman between 25 and 40 years old in good health and CMV-seronegative.

A few counts support this clone. This rearrangement joins TRBV15 to TRBJ2-3, with D possibly being TRBD1 or TRBD2 (5 bases each). V shed 1 base and J shed 0 bases, with 8 bases lying between them. Germline V gene data show CDR1 as LNHNV and CDR2 as YYDKDF (reference sequence). This CDR3 region has 15 residues. The CDR3 DNA sequence: TGTGCCACCAGCAGAGGAGGGGCTAGCACAGATACGCAGTATTTT. It translates to CATSRGGASTDTQYF.

This clone was counted a single time. This rearrangement joins TRBV6-1 to TRBJ2-2; D is undetermined. CDR3 length: 11 residues. Trimming cost V 6 bases and J 8 bases, with 7 bases left between them. The germline gives CDR1 MNHNS, CDR2 SASEGT. CDR3: CASSTGGELFF. The CDR3 nucleotides are TGTGCCAGCAGCACCGGAGGGGAGCTGTTTTTT.

This chain joins TRBV13 and TRBJ2-5; 7 bases fit TRBD2. Per the germline V gene, CDR1 is PRHDT and CDR2 is FYEKMQ (reference sequence). The ends lost 3 bases at V and 1 base at J; junction bases unmatched: 11. The CDR3 has 17 residues. Written as DNA, the CDR3 is TGTGCCAGCAGCTTGAGCGAGGGGAGGGAAGGCCAAGAGACCCAGTACTTC. Its protein product is CASSLSEGREGQETQYF.

V usage is TRBV6-5 and J usage is TRBJ1-1; D is ambiguous. The germline V gene encodes CDR1 MNHEY and CDR2 SVGAGI. V dropped 3 bases and J dropped 6 bases, with 11 bases sitting between them. The CDR3 totals 13 residues. CDR3 region: CASSYVRSAEAFF. The CDR3 DNA sequence: TGTGCCAGCAGTTATGTTAGGAGTGCTGAAGCTTTCTTT.

V gene TRBV19 combines with J gene TRBJ1-1; 7 bases agree with TRBD1. Germline V gives CDR1 LNHDA, CDR2 SQIVND (reference sequence). V lost 6 bases, J lost 6 bases, and 13 bases stayed unmatched. The CDR3 is made up of 15 amino acids. The CDR3 nucleotides read TGTGCCAGTAGGAGCCAGGGGGGGCTTGGAGCTGAAGCTTTCTTT. Translated: CASRSQGGLGAEAFF.

The V call is TRBV7-6, the J call TRBJ1-1; D is undetermined. There are 14 residues in the CDR3. Germline CDR1 is SGHVS and CDR2 is FNYEAQ. Trimming took off 5 bases at V and 6 bases at J, with 16 bases between the two ends. CDR3 protein: CASSASTGAAEAFF. The CDR3 coding sequence is TGTGCCAGCAGCGCGTCTACGGGAGCGGCTGAAGCTTTCTTT.

J is TRBJ2-1 and V is TRBV7-9; D is unclear. Germline CDR1 reads SEHNR; CDR2 reads FQNEAQ (reference sequence). V lost 1 base, J lost 13 bases, and 5 bases lay in between. CDR3 length: 10 residues. CDR3 amino acids: CASSLVGQFF. CDR3 DNA: TGTGCCAGCAGCTTAGTGGGACAGTTCTTC.

The V call is TRBV28, the J call TRBJ2-5, with a possible D match to TRBD1 (5 bases). The germline V and J ends were trimmed by 8 bases and 0 bases, with 16 bases remaining between them. CDR3 size: 15 residues. Germline V gene lookup returns CDR1 MDHEN and CDR2 SYDVKM. CDR3: CASQLLTGYQETQYF. CDR3 sequence (DNA): TGTGCCAGCCAGCTACTTACAGGATACCAAGAGACCCAGTACTTC.

The CDR3, as DNA: TGCGCCAGCAGCCAAGACCAACTAGCGGGGGCTGAGCAGTTCTTC. It yields the protein CASSQDQLAGAEQFF. V usage is TRBV4-3 and J usage is TRBJ2-1, with 11 bases aligning to TRBD2. V shed 0 bases, J shed 9 bases, and the junction held 4 bases outside the gene matches. Germline lookup yields CDR1 LGHNA and CDR2 YSLEER. This CDR3 spans 15 amino acids.

This chain links TRBV19 with TRBJ1-5; 9 positions agree with TRBD1. The J segment lost 1 base and the V segment lost 1 base, leaving 2 bases of the junction unmatched. There are 16 residues in the CDR3. Germline lookup yields CDR1 LNHDA and CDR2 SQIVND (reference sequence). CDR3 DNA: TGTGCCAGTAGTATAGCGACAGGGGGAAGCAATCAGCCCCAGCATTTT. This codes for CASSIATGGSNQPQHF. The whole variable domain, remainder taken from reference TRBV19 and TRBJ1-5, is DGGITQSPKYLFRKEGQNVTLSCEQNLNHDAMYWYRQDPGQGLRLIYYSQIVNDFQKGDIAEGYSVSREKKESFPLTVTSAQKNPTAFYLCASSIATGGSNQPQHFGDGTRLSIL.

This clone was detected a few times. This chain uses TRBV13 with TRBJ2-3; D ambiguous. Trimming took 3 bases from V and 3 from J, leaving 4 bases between them. CDR1 is PRHDT and CDR2 is FYEKMQ in the germline V gene (reference sequence). The CDR3 covers 12 residues. CDR3 region: CASSLGTDTQYF. The CDR3 DNA sequence: TGTGCCAGCAGCTTGGGGACAGATACGCAGTATTTT.

The table lists this clone with a count of one. This rearrangement joins TRBV7-8 to TRBJ2-7; 8 bases line up with TRBD1. This CDR3 contains 14 residues. V lost 5 bases, J lost 4 bases, and 7 bases stayed unmatched. Germline lookup yields CDR1 SGHVS and CDR2 FQNEAQ. The CDR3 DNA is TGTGCCAGCAGCACGGACAGGGAGGTTTACGAGCAGTACTTC. Residues: CASSTDREVYEQYF.

This clone came up once. V usage is TRBV30 and J usage is TRBJ1-1; no reliable D call. V dropped 1 base and J dropped 2 bases, with 8 bases sitting between them. Germline lookup yields CDR1 GTSNPN and CDR2 SVGIG (reference sequence). CDR3 length equals 13 residues. CDR3 coding DNA: TGTGCCTGGAGTGGAATAGGTAACACTGAAGCTTTCTTT. It specifies CAWSGIGNTEAFF. The variable domain in full, completed from reference TRBV30 and TRBJ1-1, reads SQTIHQWPATLVQPVGSPLSLECTVEGTSNPNLYWYRQAAGRGLQLLFYSVGIGQISSEVPQNLSASRPQDRQFILSSKKLLLSDSGFYLCAWSGIGNTEAFFGQGTRLTVV.

Comments on this clone: Given a far larger clone just one base away, this is likely a sequencing read error. J is TRBJ2-2 and V is TRBV7-2; 7 bases line up with TRBD1. The germline V gene has CDR1 SGHTA and CDR2 FQGNSA. The length of the CDR3 is 14 residues. With 5 bases clipped from V and 4 bases from J, the junction kept 4 bases outside the gene matches. CDR3 loop: CASSRTGATGELFF. The CDR3 DNA reads as TGTGCCAGCAGCCGAACAGGGGCCACCGGGGAGCTGTTTTTT.

This clone was detected once. V usage is TRBV18 and J usage is TRBJ2-7; TRBD1 agrees at 9 bases. Looked up from germline, CDR1 is KGHSH and CDR2 is LQKENI. The CDR3 loop spans 16 amino acids. V was pared by 3 bases and J by 3 bases, with 9 bases of the junction left unmatched. In DNA, the CDR3 is TGTGCCAGCTCACCGGGAGACAGGGGGGCTCTCTACGAGCAGTACTTC. Its translation: CASSPGDRGALYEQYF.

This clone has more than one count but fewer than ten. This chain joins TRBV2 and TRBJ2-7; 14 nucleotides match TRBD2. This CDR3 has 17 residues. CDR1 and CDR2 from the germline V gene are SNHLY and FYNNEI. With V trimmed by 5 bases and J by 3 bases, 9 bases remained unmatched. The CDR3 bases are TGTGCCAGCAGTTACTTCCCGGGACTAGCGGGGGTCTACGAGCAGTACTTC. It codes for CASSYFPGLAGVYEQYF.

V gene TRBV27 combines with J gene TRBJ2-1, with 7 bases lining up with TRBD1. The ends lost 6 bases at V and 6 bases at J; junction bases unmatched: 8. Germline loops: CDR1 MNHEY, CDR2 SMNVEV (reference sequence). The CDR3 runs to 14 residues. CDR3 nucleotide sequence: TGTGCCAGCAGACCCTTAGACAGGGCCAATGAGCAGTTCTTC. It yields the protein CASRPLDRANEQFF.

The V gene is TRBV2, the J gene TRBJ1-1; maybe TRBD1 (5 bases). The CDR3 has 15 amino acids. CDR1 and CDR2 from the germline V gene are SNHLY and FYNNEI. Trimming shortened V by 3 bases and J by 4 bases, and 15 bases separated the two germline ends. Written as DNA, the CDR3 is TGTGCCAGCAGTGAGGAGGCGGGTAGGGGCACTGAAGCTTTCTTT. Translating gives CASSEEAGRGTEAFF.

The V gene is TRBV5-4, the J gene TRBJ2-7; 8 bases fit TRBD1. This CDR3 comprises 12 residues. The ends lost 4 bases at V and 6 bases at J; junction bases unmatched: 3. Germline CDR1 reads SGHNT; CDR2 reads YYREEE (reference sequence). The chain's CDR3 is CASSQTGAEQYF. Written as DNA, the CDR3 is TGTGCCAGCAGCCAGACAGGGGCCGAGCAGTACTTC. The full variable domain, rest sourced from reference TRBV5-4 and TRBJ2-7, is ETGVTQSPTHLIKTRGQQVTLRCSSQSGHNTVSWYQQALGQGPQFIFQYYREEENGRGNFPPRFSGLQFPNYSSELNVNALELDDSALYLCASSQTGAEQYFGPGTRLTVT.

J is TRBJ2-6 and V is TRBV6-1, with TRBD1 matching 8 bases. Unmatched junction bases numbered 2, after V lost 3 bases and J lost 1 base. This CDR3 contains 16 residues. CDR1 and CDR2 (germline): MNHNS, SASEGT. CDR3 region: CASSDWTGSGANVLTF. Here the CDR3 DNA reads TGTGCCAGCAGTGACTGGACAGGGTCTGGGGCCAACGTCCTGACTTTC.

V is TRBV5-1 and J is TRBJ1-2; tentative D call: TRBD1 (5 bases). Germline CDR1 reads SGHRS; CDR2 reads YFSETQ. The CDR3 runs to 15 residues. Trimming removed 0 bases from V and 8 bases from J, with 17 bases in between. The CDR3 sequence: CASSLGGVPLIGYTF. As DNA, the CDR3 is TGCGCCAGCAGCTTGGGGGGGGTCCCCCTAATCGGCTACACCTTC.

The V and J genes are TRBV29-1 and TRBJ1-2; D not certain. Per the germline V gene, CDR1 is SQVTM and CDR2 is ANQGSEA. V dropped 6 bases and J dropped 1 base, with 15 bases sitting between them. The CDR3 loop spans 14 amino acids. This CDR3 is CSVSHRTVNYGYTF. For the CDR3, the DNA is TGCAGCGTCAGCCATAGGACGGTTAACTATGGCTACACCTTC.

The chain couples TRBV5-6 to TRBJ2-5; tentatively, D is TRBD1 (6 bases). V lost 1 base and J 2 bases, leaving 12 bases between the germline ends. Germline CDR1 reads SGHDT; CDR2 reads YYEEEE. The CDR3 totals 15 residues. CDR3 residues: CASSLRQVGQETQYF. The CDR3 DNA sequence: TGTGCCAGCAGCTTGAGACAGGTGGGGCAAGAGACCCAGTACTTC.

This chain uses TRBV7-2 with TRBJ2-7; no firm D call. This CDR3 is 15 amino acids long. The V end lost 2 bases, the J end lost 2 bases, and 13 bases lay between the germline ends. Looked up from germline, CDR1 is SGHTA and CDR2 is FQGNSA. CDR3 DNA sequence: TGTGCCAGCAGCTTATCGATCGGCGGACCCTACGAGCAGTACTTC. It encodes CASSLSIGGPYEQYF.

J is TRBJ1-5 and V is TRBV5-1; D is possibly TRBD1 (5 bases). This CDR3 comprises 15 residues. Deletions cut 4 bases from V and 3 bases from J, with 14 bases between. Per the germline V gene, CDR1 is SGHRS and CDR2 is YFSETQ. The CDR3 spells CASSVTGGFNQPQHF. The DNA for the CDR3 is TGCGCCAGCAGCGTAACCGGGGGGTTCAATCAGCCCCAGCATTTT.

V and J are TRBV11-3 and TRBJ2-5; TRBD2 matches 13 bases. This CDR3 has 16 residues. V lost 5 bases, J lost 3 bases, and 6 bases stayed unmatched. CDR1 and CDR2 (germline): SGHNT, YENEEA. CDR3 region: CASSPRTSGSKETQYF. The CDR3 DNA follows: TGTGCCAGCAGCCCCCGGACTAGCGGGAGTAAAGAGACCCAGTACTTC.

The chain is built from TRBV6-5 and TRBJ2-7, with 11 bases fitting TRBD1. V dropped 6 bases and J dropped 5; count of bases not matched to a gene: 6. CDR3 size: 14 residues. CDR1 and CDR2 (germline): MNHEY, SVGAGI. The CDR3 nucleotides are TGTGCCAGCAGCAGGGGACAGGGGGTGGACGAGCAGTACTTC. Translated: CASSRGQGVDEQYF.

The CDR3: CASSLESGIGEQYF. As DNA, the CDR3 is TGCGCCAGCAGCCTGGAGTCCGGGATCGGCGAGCAGTACTTC. The V gene is TRBV5-1, the J gene TRBJ2-7, with TRBD2 as a possible D gene (5 bases). V dropped 4 bases and J dropped 6 bases, with 17 bases sitting between them. The V gene's germline CDR1 is SGHRS and CDR2 YFSETQ. This CDR3 has 14 amino acids.